These 4 T cell receptor beta chains came from one sample sequenced in a study of blood T cell repertoires in COVID-19. Using immunoSEQ multiplex PCR, the repertoire was profiled, and TCRdb retains in-frame clones only, with some absent. The repertoire includes roughly 170,000 clones, approximately 81% of them detected once, and over 15% sits in the top ten. Sequenced sample: PBMCs or T cells enriched from blood (not recorded which). These receptors all come from a man in his sixties who had recovered from COVID-19.

The chain is built from TRBV10-3 and TRBJ2-2; TRBD2 is a possible D gene (7 bases). V dropped 4 bases and J dropped 3 bases, with 9 bases sitting between them. Per the germline V gene, CDR1 is ENHRY and CDR2 is SYGVKD. CDR3 length equals 14 residues. CDR3 coding DNA: TGTGCCATCAGTGGAGGGGGGGACACCGGGGAGCTGTTTTTT. This gives the protein CAISGGGDTGELFF.

The V gene is TRBV18, the J gene TRBJ1-5; D is possibly TRBD1 (6 bases). V shed 6 bases and J shed 3 bases, with 12 bases lying between them. Germline V gene data show CDR1 as KGHSH and CDR2 as LQKENI. The CDR3 length is 14 residues. The CDR3 nucleotides are TGTGCCAGCTCTCGTGGACAGCTCAATCAGCCCCAGCATTTT. Translated, it gives CASSRGQLNQPQHF.

This clone occurred a few times. This rearrangement joins TRBV2 to TRBJ2-5; 10 positions agree with TRBD1. V shed 5 bases, J shed 6 bases, and the junction held 3 bases outside the gene matches. Germline V gene lookup returns CDR1 SNHLY and CDR2 FYNNEI. This CDR3 is built from 13 residues. Here the CDR3 reads CASSRDRGQTQYF. DNA of the CDR3: TGTGCCAGCAGTCGGGACAGGGGACAGACCCAGTACTTC.

The chain has TRBV13 and TRBJ2-2; D uncertain. Germline CDR1 reads PRHDT; CDR2 reads FYEKMQ (reference sequence). This CDR3 contains 14 residues. V lost 5 bases and J 0 bases, leaving 7 bases between the germline ends. The CDR3 DNA sequence: TGTGCCAGCAGCCTGCTAGCGAACACCGGGGAGCTGTTTTTT. This sequence encodes CASSLLANTGELFF.